The present T cell receptor (beta chain) was sequenced within a study of CD8 T cells in Susac syndrome. With 7 bases removed from V and 2 bases from J, the gap between germline ends came to 11 bases. Germline CDR1 reads LNHDA; CDR2 reads SQIVND (reference sequence). There are 13 residues in the CDR3. It was with random hexamers that about 0.45 to 1 ug RNA was reverse transcribed. It was immunoSEQ multiplex PCR that amplified TCR beta CDR3 across 54 Vbeta and 13 Jbeta. TCRdb processed the immunoSEQ multiplex PCR reads anew with MiXCR; each CDR3 protein has one entry. This sample has just over 150,000 distinct CDR3 sequences, with 85% to 95% found just once.

Sample: CD4+ T cells from PBMCs. The rearrangement uses TRBV19 and TRBJ2-5; no clear D. The TCR was taken from a human donor with Susac syndrome. The DNA for the CDR3 is TGTGCCAGTACGTCCGGCACACAAGAGACCCAGTACTTC. This sequence encodes CASTSGTQETQYF.